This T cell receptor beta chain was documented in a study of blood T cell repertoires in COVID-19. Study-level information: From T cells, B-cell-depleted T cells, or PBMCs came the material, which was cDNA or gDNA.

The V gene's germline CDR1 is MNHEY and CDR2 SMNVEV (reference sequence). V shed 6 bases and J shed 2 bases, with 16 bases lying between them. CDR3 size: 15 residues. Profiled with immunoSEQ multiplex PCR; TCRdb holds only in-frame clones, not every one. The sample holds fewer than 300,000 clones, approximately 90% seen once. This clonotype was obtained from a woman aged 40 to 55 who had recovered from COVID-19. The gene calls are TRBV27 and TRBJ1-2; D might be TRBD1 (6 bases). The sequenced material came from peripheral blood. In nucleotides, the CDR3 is TGTGCCAGCAGGGGGGGGGCCATTCAGAACTATGGCTACACCTTC. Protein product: CASRGGAIQNYGYTF.